Following are 9 T cell receptor beta chains from one sample sequenced in a study of identical twins. A single record per CDR3 protein comes from TCRdb applying MiXCR to the 5' RACE reads. Altogether a few hundred thousand distinct CDR3 sequences are present, about 10% being singletons, with the ten largest covering approximately 9.3%. Sequencing used naive T cells sorted from blood. These receptors all come from a woman in her 50s in good health.

The rearrangement uses TRBV4-1 and TRBJ1-2, with a tentative D call TRBD1 (5 bases). There are 19 residues in the CDR3. The germline V gene has CDR1 MGHRA and CDR2 YSYEKL. Trimming stripped 4 bases from V and 2 bases from J, with 26 bases between. The CDR3 nucleotides are TGCGCCAGCAGCCTTACGGGCAGGGCCCGAACCCCGGAAAACTATGGCTACACCTTC. As protein: CASSLTGRARTPENYGYTF.

J is TRBJ2-3 and V is TRBV7-9, with D possibly being TRBD2 (5 bases). Trimming took off 1 base at V and 3 bases at J, with 8 bases between the two ends. The length of the CDR3 is 14 residues. Germline V gene sequence: CDR1 SEHNR, CDR2 FQNEAQ (reference sequence). Written as DNA, the CDR3 is TGTGCCAGCAGCTTAGTCACTAGAACAGATACGCAGTATTTT. Its translation: CASSLVTRTDTQYF. The full variable domain, with the rest looked up from reference TRBV7-9 and TRBJ2-3, is DTGVSQNPRHKITKRGQNVTFRCDPISEHNRLYWYRQTLGQGPEFLTYFQNEAQLEKSRLLSDRFSAERPKGSFSTLEIQRTEQGDSAMYLCASSLVTRTDTQYFGPGTRLTVL.

There are many counts of this clonotype. CDR3 in amino acids: CASSEGNSNEQYV. In DNA form, the CDR3 reads TGTGCCAGCAGCGAAGGAAATAGCAACGAGCAGTACGTC. The J gene is TRBJ2-7, the V gene TRBV3-1; D gene uncertain. Germline loops: CDR1 LGHDT, CDR2 YNNKEL (reference sequence). The CDR3 totals 13 residues. Deletions cut 5 bases from V and 5 bases from J, with 13 bases between.

This clonotype was counted a few times. The chain uses TRBV20-1 and TRBJ2-3; D may match TRBD1 or TRBD2 (7 bases each). This CDR3 contains 15 residues. CDR1 and CDR2 (germline): DFQATT, SNEGSKA (reference sequence). V gave up 0 bases and J gave up 1 base, with 11 bases separating them. The CDR3, as DNA: TGCAGTGCTAGAGATCAGGGGGGGGGCACAGATACGCAGTATTTT. It yields the protein CSARDQGGGTDTQYF.

This clonotype has a handful of counts. The chain has TRBV14 and TRBJ1-4, with D unresolved. The CDR3 sequence is 15 residues long. Germline V gene sequence: CDR1 SGHDN, CDR2 FVKESK. V lost 0 bases and J lost 3, with 8 bases in between. The CDR3 coding sequence is TGTGCCAGCAGCCAAGAAGGGCTCCCTAATGAAAAACTGTTTTTT. Amino acids: CASSQEGLPNEKLFF.

This clonotype was seen more than once but under ten times. This sequence joins TRBV7-9 and TRBJ2-5; TRBD2 matches at 9 bases. V lost 4 bases and J lost 4; bases outside the gene matches: 16. In germline, CDR1 is SEHNR, CDR2 FQNEAQ (reference sequence). The CDR3 has 18 residues. The CDR3 spells CASSSRPRLAATRETQYF. The CDR3 nucleotides are TGTGCCAGCAGCTCACGCCCTAGACTAGCGGCCACCAGAGAGACCCAGTACTTC.

This clonotype was picked up many times. The chain couples TRBV29-1 to TRBJ2-1, with 9 bases aligning to TRBD2. The V gene's germline CDR1 is SQVTM and CDR2 ANQGSEA. With V trimmed by 7 bases and J by 6 bases, 13 bases remained unmatched. The CDR3 loop spans 15 amino acids. The CDR3 loop reads CSASAGGPSPNEQFF. Here the CDR3 DNA reads TGCAGCGCGTCCGCGGGAGGGCCCTCCCCCAATGAGCAGTTCTTC.

This clonotype was seen repeatedly, ten times or more. This chain connects TRBV6-6 to TRBJ2-5; the D gene is possibly TRBD1 (5 bases). This CDR3 has 13 amino acids. V was clipped by 7 bases and J by 5 bases, with 14 bases between them. Germline-derived CDR1 and CDR2 are MNHNY and SVGAGI (reference sequence). The chain's CDR3 is CASKTRARETQYF. For the CDR3, the DNA is TGTGCCAGCAAAACCAGGGCTCGGGAGACCCAGTACTTC.

This clonotype was counted a few times. The gene calls are TRBV5-1 and TRBJ2-7; D may be TRBD2 (5 bases). Trimming pared 0 bases from V and 7 bases from J, leaving 20 bases between. Germline CDR1 reads SGHRS; CDR2 reads YFSETQ. The CDR3 sequence is 16 residues long. This chain's CDR3 is CASSLAGGRSSGEQYF. CDR3 DNA: TGCGCCAGCAGCTTGGCCGGTGGCAGGAGCTCGGGAGAGCAGTACTTC.